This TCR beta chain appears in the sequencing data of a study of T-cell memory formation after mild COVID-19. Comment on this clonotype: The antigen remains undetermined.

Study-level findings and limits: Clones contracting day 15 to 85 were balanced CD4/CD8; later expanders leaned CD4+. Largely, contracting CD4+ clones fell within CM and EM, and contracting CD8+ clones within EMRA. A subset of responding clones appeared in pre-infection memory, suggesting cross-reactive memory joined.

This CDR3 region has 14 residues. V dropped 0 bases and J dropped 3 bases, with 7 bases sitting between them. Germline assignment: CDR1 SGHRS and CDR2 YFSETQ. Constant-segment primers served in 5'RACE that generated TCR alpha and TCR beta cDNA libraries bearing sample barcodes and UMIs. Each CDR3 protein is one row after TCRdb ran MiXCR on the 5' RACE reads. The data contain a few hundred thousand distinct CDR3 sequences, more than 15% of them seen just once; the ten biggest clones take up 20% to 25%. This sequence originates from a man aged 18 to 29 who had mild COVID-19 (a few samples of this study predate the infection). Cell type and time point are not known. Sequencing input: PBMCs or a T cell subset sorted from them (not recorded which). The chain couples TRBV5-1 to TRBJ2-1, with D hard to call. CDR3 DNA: TGCGCCAGCAGCTTGGCTGGAAACTACAATGAGCAGTTCTTC. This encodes CASSLAGNYNEQFF.